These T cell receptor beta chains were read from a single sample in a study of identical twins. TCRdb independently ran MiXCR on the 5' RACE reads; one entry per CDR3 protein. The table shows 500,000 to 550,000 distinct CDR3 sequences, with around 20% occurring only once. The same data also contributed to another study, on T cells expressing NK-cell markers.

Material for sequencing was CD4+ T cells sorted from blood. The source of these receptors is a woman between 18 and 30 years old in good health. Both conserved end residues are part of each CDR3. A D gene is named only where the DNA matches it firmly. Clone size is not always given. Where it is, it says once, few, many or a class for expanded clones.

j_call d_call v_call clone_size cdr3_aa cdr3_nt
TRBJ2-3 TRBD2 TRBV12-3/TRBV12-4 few CATLRGGGISTDTQYF TGTGCCACCCTTCGTGGCGGGGGGATTAGCACAGATACGCAGTATTTT
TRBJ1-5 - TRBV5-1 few CASREGAGQPQHF TGCGCCAGCCGGGAAGGGGCGGGACAGCCCCAGCATTTT
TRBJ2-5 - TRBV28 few CASRSTRETQYF TGTGCCAGCAGGTCGACCCGGGAGACCCAGTACTTC
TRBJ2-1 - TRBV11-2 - CASSLATRRDNEQFF TGTGCCAGCAGCTTAGCGACCCGGAGGGACAATGAGCAGTTCTTC
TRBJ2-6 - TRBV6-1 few CAVVGSGANVLTF TGTGCCGTCGTTGGCTCTGGGGCCAACGTCCTGACTTTC
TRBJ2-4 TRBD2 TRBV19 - CASNLNGGGYIQYF TGTGCCAGCAATCTAAACGGGGGGGGTTACATTCAGTACTTC
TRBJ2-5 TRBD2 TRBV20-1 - CSASDYRLAYF TGCAGTGCTAGTGACTACAGACTAGCTTACTTC
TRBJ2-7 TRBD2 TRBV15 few CATSREASGYEQYF TGTGCCACCAGTAGAGAGGCTAGCGGCTACGAGCAGTACTTC
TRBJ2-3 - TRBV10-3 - CAISVKADTQYF TGTGCCATCAGCGTGAAAGCAGATACGCAGTATTTT
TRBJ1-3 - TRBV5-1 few CASSLEAGTGGNTIYF TGCGCCAGCAGCTTGGAGGCAGGGACCGGAGGAAACACCATATATTTT
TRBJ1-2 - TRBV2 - CASKENGNYGYTF TGTGCCAGCAAGGAGAACGGGAACTATGGCTACACCTTC
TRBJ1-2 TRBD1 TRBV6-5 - CASSYPGQGNYGYTF TGTGCCAGCAGTTACCCGGGACAGGGAAACTATGGCTACACCTTC
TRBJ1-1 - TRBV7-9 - CASSRSMVLMNTEAFF TGTGCCAGCAGCCGAAGCATGGTCCTCATGAACACTGAAGCTTTCTTT
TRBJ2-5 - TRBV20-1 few CSANQGPPETQYF TGCAGTGCCAACCAGGGACCACCGGAGACCCAGTACTTC
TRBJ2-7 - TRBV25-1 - CASNGGVGEQYF TGTGCCAGCAACGGGGGAGTAGGCGAGCAGTACTTC
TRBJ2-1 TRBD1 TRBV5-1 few CASSNTGGANEQFF TGCGCCAGCAGCAATACAGGGGGCGCGAATGAGCAGTTCTTC